What follows are 10 T cell receptor beta chains derived from one specimen sequenced in a study of identical twins. TCRdb reprocessed the 5' RACE reads with MiXCR, giving one entry per CDR3 protein. This sample carries more than 400,000 distinct CDR3 sequences, around 15% of them seen once, and the ten largest clones take nearly 0.45%. The same sample was also used in a study of yellow fever vaccine responses in identical twins.

Source material: CD4+ T cells sorted from blood. Receptors originate from a woman between 18 and 29 years old in good health.

This clonotype was recorded a few times. The J gene is TRBJ1-6, the V gene TRBV5-1, with TRBD1 matching 7 bases. Per germline, CDR1 SGHRS and CDR2 YFSETQ. V shed 7 bases, J shed 5 bases, and the junction held 3 bases outside the gene matches. There are 13 residues in the CDR3. The CDR3 is CASGGQDNSPLHF. CDR3 sequence (DNA): TGCGCCAGCGGCGGACAGGATAATTCACCCCTCCACTTT. The full variable domain, with the rest looked up from reference TRBV5-1 and TRBJ1-6, is KAGVTQTPRYLIKTRGQQVTLSCSPISGHRSVSWYQQTPGQGLQFLFEYFSETQRNKGNFPGRFSGRQFSNSRSEMNVSTLELGDSALYLCASGGQDNSPLHFGNGTRLTVT.

The gene calls are TRBV10-3 and TRBJ2-5; 9 bases align to TRBD1. Losses at the gene ends were 0 bases for V and 9 bases for J; bases not matched to a gene: 8. The CDR3 extends over 15 amino acids. From germline, CDR1 is ENHRY and CDR2 SYGVKD. Here the CDR3 DNA reads TGTGCCATCAGTGAGTCCAGGACAGGGGATCTGTCCCAGTACTTC. Amino acids: CAISESRTGDLSQYF.

The sample holds a few counts of this clonotype. J is TRBJ2-3 and V is TRBV10-3, with a tentative D call TRBD1 (6 bases). With 5 bases removed from V and 0 bases from J, the gap between germline ends came to 18 bases. This CDR3 spans 17 amino acids. CDR1 and CDR2 from the germline V gene are ENHRY and SYGVKD. CDR3 amino acids: CAISKVGALSSTDTQYF. The CDR3 bases are TGTGCCATCAGTAAGGTGGGGGCCCTATCCAGCACAGATACGCAGTATTTT.

This clonotype was picked up many times. The chain joins TRBV5-1 to TRBJ2-1, with 9 bases fitting TRBD1. CDR3 size: 15 residues. CDR1 and CDR2 from the germline V gene are SGHRS and YFSETQ. V shed 4 bases, J shed 3 bases, and the junction held 5 bases outside the gene matches. CDR3 amino acids: CASSQGQGGYNEQFF. In DNA form, the CDR3 reads TGCGCCAGCAGCCAGGGACAGGGAGGCTACAATGAGCAGTTCTTC.

In this sample, this clonotype turned up a few times. This chain joins TRBV7-9 and TRBJ2-6; TRBD1 matches 12 bases. The V segment lost 5 bases and the J segment 2 bases; nucleotides outside the gene matches: 1. This CDR3 is 16 amino acids long. CDR1 SEHNR and CDR2 FQNEAQ come from the germline V gene (reference sequence). The DNA for the CDR3 is TGTGCCAGCAGCCGGGACAGGGGGCCTGGGGCCAACGTCCTGACTTTC. It is translated as CASSRDRGPGANVLTF. The whole variable domain, remainder taken from reference TRBV7-9 and TRBJ2-6, is DTGVSQNPRHKITKRGQNVTFRCDPISEHNRLYWYRQTLGQGPEFLTYFQNEAQLEKSRLLSDRFSAERPKGSFSTLEIQRTEQGDSAMYLCASSRDRGPGANVLTFGAGSRLTVL.

This clonotype showed up many times. The CDR3 here is CASSLESGATTYNEQFF. CDR3 bases: TGCGCCAGCAGCTTGGAATCGGGGGCGACCACCTACAATGAGCAGTTCTTC. This chain joins TRBV5-1 and TRBJ2-1; D could derive from TRBD1 or TRBD2 (6 bases each). Germline loops: CDR1 SGHRS, CDR2 YFSETQ. The CDR3 consists of 17 residues. V was pared by 0 bases and J by 2 bases, with 15 bases between.

This clonotype was counted a few times. The chain has TRBV27 and TRBJ2-3, with 13 bases identical to TRBD2. Germline CDR1 MNHEY, CDR2 SMNVEV (reference sequence). The CDR3 is 17 amino acids. The ends lost 5 bases at V and 4 bases at J; junction bases unmatched: 9. The chain's CDR3 is CASSPLTSGRRADTQYF. The CDR3 nucleotides are TGTGCCAGCAGTCCCCTGACTAGCGGGAGGAGGGCAGATACGCAGTATTTT.

This clonotype showed up many times. The genes are TRBV12-3 or TRBV12-4 and TRBJ2-2; D not certain. V gave up 6 bases and J gave up 5 bases, with 4 bases separating them. The length of the CDR3 is 11 residues. The CDR3: CASSSTGELFF. The CDR3 DNA is TGTGCCAGCAGCTCAACCGGGGAGCTGTTTTTT.

The chain has TRBV7-6 and TRBJ1-1, with D possibly matching TRBD1 (6 bases). The length of the CDR3 is 13 residues. Trimming removed 4 bases from V and 7 bases from J, with 13 bases in between. The germline V gene encodes CDR1 SGHVS and CDR2 FNYEAQ. This chain's CDR3 is CASSSGGGSEAFF. CDR3 sequence (DNA): TGTGCCAGCAGCTCCGGAGGGGGGAGTGAAGCTTTCTTT.

J is TRBJ2-3 and V is TRBV6-2 or TRBV6-3, with D possibly TRBD1 on 6 matching bases. Deletions cut 8 bases from V and 2 bases from J, with 17 bases between. CDR3 length: 15 amino acids. Looked up from germline, CDR1 is MNHEY and CDR2 is SVGEGT. This CDR3 is CASPRGLILTDTQYF. CDR3 coding DNA: TGTGCCAGCCCCAGGGGCCTCATTCTCACAGATACGCAGTATTTT.